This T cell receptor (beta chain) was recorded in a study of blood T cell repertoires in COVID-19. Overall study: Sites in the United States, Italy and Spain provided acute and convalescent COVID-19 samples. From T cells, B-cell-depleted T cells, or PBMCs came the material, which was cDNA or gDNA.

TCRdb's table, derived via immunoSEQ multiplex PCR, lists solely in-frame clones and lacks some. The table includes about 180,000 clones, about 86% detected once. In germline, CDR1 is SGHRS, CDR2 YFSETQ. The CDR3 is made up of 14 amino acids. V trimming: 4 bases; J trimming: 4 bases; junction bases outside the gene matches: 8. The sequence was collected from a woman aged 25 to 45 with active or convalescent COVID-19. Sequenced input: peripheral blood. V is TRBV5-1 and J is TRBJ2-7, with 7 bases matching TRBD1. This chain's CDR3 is CASSPPGQPYEQYF. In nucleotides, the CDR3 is TGCGCCAGCAGCCCACCGGGACAGCCTTACGAGCAGTACTTC.